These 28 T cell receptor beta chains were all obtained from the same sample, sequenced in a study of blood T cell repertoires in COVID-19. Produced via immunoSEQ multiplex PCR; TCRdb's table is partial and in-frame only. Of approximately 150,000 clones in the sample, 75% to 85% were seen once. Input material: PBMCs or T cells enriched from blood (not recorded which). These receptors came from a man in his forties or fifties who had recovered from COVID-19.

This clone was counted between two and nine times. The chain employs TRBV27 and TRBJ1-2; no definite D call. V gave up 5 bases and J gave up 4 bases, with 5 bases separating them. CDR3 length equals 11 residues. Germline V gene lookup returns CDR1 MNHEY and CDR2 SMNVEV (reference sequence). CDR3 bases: TGTGCCAGCAGTGGCCTCTATGGCTACACCTTC. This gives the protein CASSGLYGYTF.

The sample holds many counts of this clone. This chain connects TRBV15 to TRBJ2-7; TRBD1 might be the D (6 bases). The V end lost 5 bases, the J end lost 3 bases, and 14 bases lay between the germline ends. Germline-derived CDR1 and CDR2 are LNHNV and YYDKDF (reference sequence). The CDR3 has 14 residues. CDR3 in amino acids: CATSPTKGGYEQYF. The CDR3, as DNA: TGTGCCACCAGCCCGACAAAAGGGGGCTACGAGCAGTACTTC.

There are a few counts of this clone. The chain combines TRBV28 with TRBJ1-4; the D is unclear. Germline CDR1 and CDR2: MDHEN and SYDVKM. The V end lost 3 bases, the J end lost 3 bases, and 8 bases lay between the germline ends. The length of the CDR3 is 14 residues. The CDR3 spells CASSLEQSNEKLFF. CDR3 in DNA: TGTGCCAGCAGTTTGGAACAGTCTAATGAAAAACTGTTTTTT.

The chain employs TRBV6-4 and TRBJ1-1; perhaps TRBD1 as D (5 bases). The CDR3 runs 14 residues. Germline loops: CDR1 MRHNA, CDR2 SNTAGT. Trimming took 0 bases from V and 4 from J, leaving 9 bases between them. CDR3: CASSDSSRATEAFF. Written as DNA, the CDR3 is TGTGCCAGCAGTGACTCGAGCAGGGCCACTGAAGCTTTCTTT.

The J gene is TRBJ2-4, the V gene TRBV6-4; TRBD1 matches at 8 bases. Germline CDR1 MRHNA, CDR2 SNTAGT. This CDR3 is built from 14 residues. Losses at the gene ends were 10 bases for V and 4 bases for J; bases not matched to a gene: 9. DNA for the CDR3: TGTGCCACCTGGACAGGGCCGGAGAAAAACATTCAGTACTTC. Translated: CATWTGPEKNIQYF.

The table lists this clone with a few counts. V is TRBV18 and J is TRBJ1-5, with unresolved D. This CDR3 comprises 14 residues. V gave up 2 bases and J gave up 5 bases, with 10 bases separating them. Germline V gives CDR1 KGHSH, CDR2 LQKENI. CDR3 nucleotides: TGTGCCAGCTCACCAGCCGGGTCCGATCAGCCCCAGCATTTT. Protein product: CASSPAGSDQPQHF. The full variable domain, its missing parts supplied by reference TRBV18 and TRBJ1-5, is NAGVMQNPRHLVRRRGQEARLRCSPMKGHSHVYWYRQLPEEGLKFMVYLQKENIIDESGMPKERFSAEFPKEGPSILRIQQVVRGDSAAYFCASSPAGSDQPQHFGDGTRLSIL.

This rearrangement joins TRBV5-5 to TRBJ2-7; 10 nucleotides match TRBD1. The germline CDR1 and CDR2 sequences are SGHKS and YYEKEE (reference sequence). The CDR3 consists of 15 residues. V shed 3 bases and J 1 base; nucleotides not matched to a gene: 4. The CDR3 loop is CASSSGTGVSYEQYF. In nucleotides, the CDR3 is TGTGCCAGCAGCTCCGGGACAGGGGTTTCCTACGAGCAGTACTTC.

The CDR3 DNA sequence: TGTGCCAGTAGTGGACAGGCCTCCTACGAGCAGTACTTC. Amino acid sequence: CASSGQASYEQYF. This sequence joins TRBV19 and TRBJ2-7; 7 nucleotides agree with TRBD1. CDR1 and CDR2 (germline): LNHDA, SQIVND (reference sequence). V trimming: 5 bases; J trimming: 0 bases; junction bases outside the gene matches: 1. The CDR3 extends over 13 amino acids.

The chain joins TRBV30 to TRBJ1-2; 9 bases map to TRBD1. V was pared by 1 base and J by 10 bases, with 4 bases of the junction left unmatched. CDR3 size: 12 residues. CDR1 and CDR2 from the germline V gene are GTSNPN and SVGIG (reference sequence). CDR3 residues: CAWSAGQGPYTF. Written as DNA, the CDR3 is TGTGCCTGGAGTGCGGGACAGGGTCCCTACACCTTC.

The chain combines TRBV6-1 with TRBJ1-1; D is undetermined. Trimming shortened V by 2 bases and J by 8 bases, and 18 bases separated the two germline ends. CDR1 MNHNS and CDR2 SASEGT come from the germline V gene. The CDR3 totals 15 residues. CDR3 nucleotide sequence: TGTGCCAGCAGTGAATTGAATAGTTTTGGTCGAGAAGCTTTCTTT. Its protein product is CASSELNSFGREAFF.

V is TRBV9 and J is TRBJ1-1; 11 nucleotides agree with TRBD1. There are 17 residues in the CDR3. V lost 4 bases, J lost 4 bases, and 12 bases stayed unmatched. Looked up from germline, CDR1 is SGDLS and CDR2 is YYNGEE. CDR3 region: CASSPRTGGYFSTEAFF. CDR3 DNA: TGTGCCAGCAGCCCTCGGACAGGGGGCTACTTCTCCACTGAAGCTTTCTTT.

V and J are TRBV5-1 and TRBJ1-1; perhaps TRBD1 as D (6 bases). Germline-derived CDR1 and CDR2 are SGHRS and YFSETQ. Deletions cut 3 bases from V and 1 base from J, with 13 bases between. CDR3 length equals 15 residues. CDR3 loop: CASSSRTAGNTEAFF. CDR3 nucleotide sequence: TGCGCCAGCAGCTCCCGGACAGCCGGGAACACTGAAGCTTTCTTT. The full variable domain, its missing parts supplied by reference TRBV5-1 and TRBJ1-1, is KAGVTQTPRYLIKTRGQQVTLSCSPISGHRSVSWYQQTPGQGLQFLFEYFSETQRNKGNFPGRFSGRQFSNSRSEMNVSTLELGDSALYLCASSSRTAGNTEAFFGQGTRLTVV.

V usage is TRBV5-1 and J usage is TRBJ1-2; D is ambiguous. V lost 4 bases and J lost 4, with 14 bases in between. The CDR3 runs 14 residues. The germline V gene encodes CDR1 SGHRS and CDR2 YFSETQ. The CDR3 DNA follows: TGCGCCAGCAGCAGAGAGGGATTTGGCTATGGCTACACCTTC. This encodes CASSREGFGYGYTF. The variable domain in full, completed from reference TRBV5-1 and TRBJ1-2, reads KAGVTQTPRYLIKTRGQQVTLSCSPISGHRSVSWYQQTPGQGLQFLFEYFSETQRNKGNFPGRFSGRQFSNSRSEMNVSTLELGDSALYLCASSREGFGYGYTFGSGTRLTVV.

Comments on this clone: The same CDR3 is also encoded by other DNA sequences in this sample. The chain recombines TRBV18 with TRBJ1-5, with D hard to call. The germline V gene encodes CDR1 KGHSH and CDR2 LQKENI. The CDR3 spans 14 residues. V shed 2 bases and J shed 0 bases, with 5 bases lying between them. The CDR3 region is CASSPAGSNQPQHF. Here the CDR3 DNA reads TGTGCCAGCTCACCAGCGGGTAGCAATCAGCCCCAGCATTTT.

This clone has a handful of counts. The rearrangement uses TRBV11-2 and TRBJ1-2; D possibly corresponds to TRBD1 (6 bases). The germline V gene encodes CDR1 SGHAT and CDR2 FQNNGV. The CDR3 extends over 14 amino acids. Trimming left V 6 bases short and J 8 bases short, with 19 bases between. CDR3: CASRKTGSSYGYTF. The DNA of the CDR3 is TGTGCCAGCAGAAAAACAGGGTCTAGCTACGGCTACACCTTC.

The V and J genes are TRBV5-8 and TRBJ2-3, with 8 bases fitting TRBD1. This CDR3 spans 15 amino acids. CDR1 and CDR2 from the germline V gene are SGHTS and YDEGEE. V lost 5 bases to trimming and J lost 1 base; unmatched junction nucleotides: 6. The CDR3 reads CASRGAGGGTDTQYF. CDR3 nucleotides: TGTGCCAGCAGGGGGGCAGGGGGCGGCACAGATACGCAGTATTTT.

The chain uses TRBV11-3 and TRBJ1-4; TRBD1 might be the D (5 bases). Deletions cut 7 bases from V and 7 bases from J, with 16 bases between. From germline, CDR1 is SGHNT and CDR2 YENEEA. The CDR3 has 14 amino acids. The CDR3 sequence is CASTTRVKPEKLFF. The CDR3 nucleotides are TGTGCCAGCACGACCAGGGTTAAGCCTGAAAAACTGTTTTTT.

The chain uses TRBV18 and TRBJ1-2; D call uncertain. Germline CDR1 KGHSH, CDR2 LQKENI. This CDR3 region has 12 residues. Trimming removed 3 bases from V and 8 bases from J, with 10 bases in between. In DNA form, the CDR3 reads TGTGCCAGCTCACCGAGGGAGGGAGGCTACACCTTC. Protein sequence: CASSPREGGYTF.

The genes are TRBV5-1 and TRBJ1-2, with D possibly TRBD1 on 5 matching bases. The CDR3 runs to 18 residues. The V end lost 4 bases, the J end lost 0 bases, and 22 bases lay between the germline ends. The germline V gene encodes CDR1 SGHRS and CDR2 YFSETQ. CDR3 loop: CASSTTTGQPNPNYGYTF. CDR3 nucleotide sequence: TGCGCCAGCAGCACAACTACAGGACAACCAAACCCTAACTATGGCTACACCTTC.

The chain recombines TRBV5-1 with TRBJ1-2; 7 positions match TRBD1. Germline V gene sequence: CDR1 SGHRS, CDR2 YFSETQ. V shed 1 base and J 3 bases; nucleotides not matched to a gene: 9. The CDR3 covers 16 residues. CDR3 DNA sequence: TGCGCCAGCAGCTTGTCACAGGGGATGGAGCACTATGGCTACACCTTC. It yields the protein CASSLSQGMEHYGYTF.

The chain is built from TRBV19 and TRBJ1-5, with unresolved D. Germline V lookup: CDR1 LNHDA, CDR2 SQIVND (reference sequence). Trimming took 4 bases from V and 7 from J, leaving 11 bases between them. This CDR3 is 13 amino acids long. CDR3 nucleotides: TGTGCCAGTAGTAGAGACGGAGGACAGCCCCAGCATTTT. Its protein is CASSRDGGQPQHF.

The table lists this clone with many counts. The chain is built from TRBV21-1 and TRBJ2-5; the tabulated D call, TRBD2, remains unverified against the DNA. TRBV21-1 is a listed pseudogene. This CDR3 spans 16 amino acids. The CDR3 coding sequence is TGTGCCAGCAGCATTTCGGCGGGGGGGTGCCAAGAGACCCAGTACTTC. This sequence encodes CASSISAGGCQETQYF.

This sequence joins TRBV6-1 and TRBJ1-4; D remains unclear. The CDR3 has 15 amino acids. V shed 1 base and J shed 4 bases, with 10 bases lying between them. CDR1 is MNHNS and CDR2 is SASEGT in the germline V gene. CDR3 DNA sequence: TGTGCCAGCAGTGAAGTAGGGAGAGTTAATGAAAAACTGTTTTTT. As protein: CASSEVGRVNEKLFF.

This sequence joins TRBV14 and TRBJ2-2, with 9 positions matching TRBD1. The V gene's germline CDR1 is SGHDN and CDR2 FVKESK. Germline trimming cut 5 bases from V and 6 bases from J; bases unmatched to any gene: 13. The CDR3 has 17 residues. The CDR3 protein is CASSDTRDRVLAGELFF. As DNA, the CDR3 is TGTGCCAGCAGCGATACCCGGGACAGGGTTCTCGCCGGGGAGCTGTTTTTT.

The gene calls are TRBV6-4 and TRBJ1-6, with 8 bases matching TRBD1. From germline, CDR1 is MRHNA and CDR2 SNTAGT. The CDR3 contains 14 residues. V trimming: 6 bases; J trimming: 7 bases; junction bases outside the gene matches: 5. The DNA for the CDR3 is TGTGCCAGCAGGGAACAGGGGGTCAATTCACCCCTCCACTTT. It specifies CASREQGVNSPLHF.

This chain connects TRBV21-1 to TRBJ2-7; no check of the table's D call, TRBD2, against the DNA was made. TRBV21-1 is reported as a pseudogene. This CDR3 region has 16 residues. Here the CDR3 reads CASSKGGREGSYEQYF. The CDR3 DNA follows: TGTGCCAGCAGCAAAGGTGGTCGGGAGGGCTCCTACGAGCAGTACTTC.

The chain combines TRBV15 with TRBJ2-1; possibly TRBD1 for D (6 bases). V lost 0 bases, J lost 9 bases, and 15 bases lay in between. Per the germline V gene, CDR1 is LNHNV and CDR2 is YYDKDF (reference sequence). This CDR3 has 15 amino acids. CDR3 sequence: CATSRDRGVAVEQFF. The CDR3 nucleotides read TGTGCCACCAGCAGAGACAGGGGAGTTGCCGTTGAGCAGTTCTTC.

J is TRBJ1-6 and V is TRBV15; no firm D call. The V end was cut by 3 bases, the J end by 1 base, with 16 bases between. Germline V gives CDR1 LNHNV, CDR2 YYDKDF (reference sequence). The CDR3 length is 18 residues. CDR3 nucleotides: TGTGCCACCAGCAGGGAGCTTCTTTCCGGGTCCTATAATTCACCCCTCCACTTT. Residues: CATSRELLSGSYNSPLHF.